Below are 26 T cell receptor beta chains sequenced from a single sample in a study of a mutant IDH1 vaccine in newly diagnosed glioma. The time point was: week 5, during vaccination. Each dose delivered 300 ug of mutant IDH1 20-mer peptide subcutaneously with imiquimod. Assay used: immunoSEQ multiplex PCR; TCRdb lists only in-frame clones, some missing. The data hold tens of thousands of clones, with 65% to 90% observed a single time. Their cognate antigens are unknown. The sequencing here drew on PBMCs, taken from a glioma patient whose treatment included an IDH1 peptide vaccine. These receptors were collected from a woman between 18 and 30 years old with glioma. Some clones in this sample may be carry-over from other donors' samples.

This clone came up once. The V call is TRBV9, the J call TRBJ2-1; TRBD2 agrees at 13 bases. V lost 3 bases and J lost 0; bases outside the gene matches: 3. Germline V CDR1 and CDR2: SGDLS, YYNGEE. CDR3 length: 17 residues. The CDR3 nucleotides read TGTGCCAGCAGCGGGACTAGCGGGGGTAGCTCCTACAATGAGCAGTTCTTC. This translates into CASSGTSGGSSYNEQFF.

CDR3 bases: TGTGCCAGTAGTATACGAGGGGTAGCGGGGATTCAGGAGACCCAGTACTTC. Protein product: CASSIRGVAGIQETQYF. The V gene is TRBV19, the J gene TRBJ2-5; 8 nucleotides line up with TRBD2. Trimming took 2 bases from V and 5 from J; bases not matched to a gene: 13. The germline V gene encodes CDR1 LNHDA and CDR2 SQIVND (reference sequence). The CDR3 totals 17 residues.

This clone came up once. The CDR3 DNA follows: TGCAGCGTGGGAGAGAGCTATGGCTACACCTTC. Its translation is CSVGESYGYTF. The chain recombines TRBV29-1 with TRBJ1-2; D is unresolved. The CDR3 has 11 residues. Germline lookup yields CDR1 SQVTM and CDR2 ANQGSEA. Trimming removed 6 bases from V and 4 bases from J, with 9 bases in between.

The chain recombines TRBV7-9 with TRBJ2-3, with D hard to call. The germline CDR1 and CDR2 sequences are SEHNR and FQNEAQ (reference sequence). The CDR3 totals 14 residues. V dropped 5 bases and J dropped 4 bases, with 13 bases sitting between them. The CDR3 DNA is TGTGCCAGCAGCCCCCCGGCAAGGGCAGATACGCAGTATTTT. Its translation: CASSPPARADTQYF.

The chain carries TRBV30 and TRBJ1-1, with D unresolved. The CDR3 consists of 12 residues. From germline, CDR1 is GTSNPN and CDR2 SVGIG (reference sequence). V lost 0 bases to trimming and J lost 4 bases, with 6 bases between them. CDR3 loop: CAWSVTGTEAFF. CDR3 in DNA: TGTGCCTGGAGTGTAACGGGCACTGAAGCTTTCTTT.

The CDR3 loop is CASSERGAVTEAFF. CDR3 DNA sequence: TGTGCCAGCAGTGAAAGGGGCGCAGTAACTGAAGCTTTCTTT. The V call is TRBV6-1, the J call TRBJ1-1; a possible D gene is TRBD1 (5 bases). The V and J ends lost 2 bases and 5 bases respectively, with 12 bases between them. This CDR3 spans 14 amino acids. The germline V gene encodes CDR1 MNHNS and CDR2 SASEGT.

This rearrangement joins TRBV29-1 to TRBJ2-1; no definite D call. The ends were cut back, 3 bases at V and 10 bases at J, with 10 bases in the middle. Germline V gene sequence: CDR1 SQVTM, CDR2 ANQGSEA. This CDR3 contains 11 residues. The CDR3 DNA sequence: TGCAGCGTTGAGGGCGCGCAAGAGCAGTTCTTC. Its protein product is CSVEGAQEQFF.

CDR3 coding DNA: TGTGCCAGCAGTGCGGGACGGCAGGAGCAGTACTTC. It specifies CASSAGRQEQYF. The V gene is TRBV6-1, the J gene TRBJ2-7; D could derive from TRBD1 or TRBD2 (5 bases each). CDR3 length equals 12 residues. Trimming left V 4 bases short and J 7 bases short, with 11 bases between. Germline values: CDR1 MNHNS, CDR2 SASEGT.

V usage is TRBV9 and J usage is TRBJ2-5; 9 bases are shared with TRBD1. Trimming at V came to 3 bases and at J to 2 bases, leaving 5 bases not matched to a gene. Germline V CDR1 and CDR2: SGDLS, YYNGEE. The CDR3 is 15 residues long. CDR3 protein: CASSAWDREQETQYF. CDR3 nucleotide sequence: TGTGCCAGCAGCGCCTGGGACAGGGAACAAGAGACCCAGTACTTC.

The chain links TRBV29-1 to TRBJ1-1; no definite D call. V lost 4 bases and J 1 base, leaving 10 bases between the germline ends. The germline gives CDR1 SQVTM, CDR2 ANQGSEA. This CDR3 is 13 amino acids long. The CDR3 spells CSVASTQNTEAFF. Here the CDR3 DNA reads TGCAGCGTTGCCAGCACACAGAACACTGAAGCTTTCTTT.

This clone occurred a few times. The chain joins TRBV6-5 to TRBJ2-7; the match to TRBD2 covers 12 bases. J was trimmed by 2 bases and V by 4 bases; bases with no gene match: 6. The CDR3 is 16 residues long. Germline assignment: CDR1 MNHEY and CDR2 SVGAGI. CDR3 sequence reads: CASSFRTSGVPYEQYF. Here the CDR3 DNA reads TGTGCCAGCAGTTTCAGGACTAGCGGGGTCCCCTACGAGCAGTACTTC.

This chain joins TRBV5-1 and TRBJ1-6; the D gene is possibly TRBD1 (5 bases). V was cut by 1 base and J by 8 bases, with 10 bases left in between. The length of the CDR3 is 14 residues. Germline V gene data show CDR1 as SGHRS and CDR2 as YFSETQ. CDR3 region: CASSLRRVDSPLHF. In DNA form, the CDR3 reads TGCGCCAGCAGCTTGCGCAGGGTCGATTCACCCCTCCACTTT.

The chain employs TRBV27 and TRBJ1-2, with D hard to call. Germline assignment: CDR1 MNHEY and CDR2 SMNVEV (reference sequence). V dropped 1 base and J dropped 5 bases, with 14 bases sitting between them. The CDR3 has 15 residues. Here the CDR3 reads CASSLYGRFSYGYTF. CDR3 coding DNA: TGTGCCAGCAGTTTATACGGCAGGTTCTCGTATGGCTACACCTTC.

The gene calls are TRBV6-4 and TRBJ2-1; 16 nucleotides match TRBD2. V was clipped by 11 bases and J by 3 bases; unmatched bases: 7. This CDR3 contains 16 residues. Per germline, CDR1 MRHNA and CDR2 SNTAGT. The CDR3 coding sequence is TGTGCCTATCCGGGACTAGCGGGAGGGATCTACAATGAGCAGTTCTTC. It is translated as CAYPGLAGGIYNEQFF.

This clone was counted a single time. CDR3 protein: CASSPTGAFGNTIYF. The CDR3 DNA is TGTGCCAGCAGCCCGACAGGGGCTTTCGGCAACACCATATATTTT. V gene TRBV9 combines with J gene TRBJ1-3, with 8 bases aligning to TRBD1. Trimming took 4 bases from V and 7 from J; bases not matched to a gene: 10. CDR1 is SGDLS, CDR2 YYNGEE, per germline. The CDR3 has 15 amino acids.

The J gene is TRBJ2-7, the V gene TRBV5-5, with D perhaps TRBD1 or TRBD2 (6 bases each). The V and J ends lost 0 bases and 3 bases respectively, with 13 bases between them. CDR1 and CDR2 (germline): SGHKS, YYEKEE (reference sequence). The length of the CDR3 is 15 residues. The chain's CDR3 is CASSLVGGAGYEQYF. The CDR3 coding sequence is TGTGCCAGCAGCTTGGTGGGGGGCGCGGGCTACGAGCAGTACTTC.

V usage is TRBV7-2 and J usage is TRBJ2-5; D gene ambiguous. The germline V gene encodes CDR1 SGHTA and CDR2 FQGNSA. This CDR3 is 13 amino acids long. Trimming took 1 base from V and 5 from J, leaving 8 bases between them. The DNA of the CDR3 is TGTGCCAGCAGCTTAGTACGGAAGGAGACCCAGTACTTC. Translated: CASSLVRKETQYF.

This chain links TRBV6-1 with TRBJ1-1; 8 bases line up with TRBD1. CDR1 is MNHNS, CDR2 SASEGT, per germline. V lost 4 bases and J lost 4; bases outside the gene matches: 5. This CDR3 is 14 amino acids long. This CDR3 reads CASSVTGEGTEAFF. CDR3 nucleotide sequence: TGTGCCAGCAGTGTGACAGGGGAGGGCACTGAAGCTTTCTTT.

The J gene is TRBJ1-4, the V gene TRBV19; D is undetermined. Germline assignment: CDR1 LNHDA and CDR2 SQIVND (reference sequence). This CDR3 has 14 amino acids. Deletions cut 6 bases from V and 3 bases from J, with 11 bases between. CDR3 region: CASRARRSNEKLFF. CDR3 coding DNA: TGTGCCAGTAGAGCAAGACGGTCTAATGAAAAACTGTTTTTT.

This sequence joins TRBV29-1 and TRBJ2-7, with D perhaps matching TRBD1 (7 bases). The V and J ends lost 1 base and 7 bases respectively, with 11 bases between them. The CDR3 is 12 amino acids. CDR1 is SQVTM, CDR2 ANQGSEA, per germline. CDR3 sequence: CSVEASGGEQYF. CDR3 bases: TGCAGCGTTGAAGCGTCAGGGGGGGAGCAGTACTTC.

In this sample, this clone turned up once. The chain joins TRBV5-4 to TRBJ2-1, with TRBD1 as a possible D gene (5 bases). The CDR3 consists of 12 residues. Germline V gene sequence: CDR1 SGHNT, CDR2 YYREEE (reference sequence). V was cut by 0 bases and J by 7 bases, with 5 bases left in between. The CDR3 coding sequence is TGTGCCAGCAGCTTGGCAGGGAATGAGCAGTTCTTC. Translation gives CASSLAGNEQFF.

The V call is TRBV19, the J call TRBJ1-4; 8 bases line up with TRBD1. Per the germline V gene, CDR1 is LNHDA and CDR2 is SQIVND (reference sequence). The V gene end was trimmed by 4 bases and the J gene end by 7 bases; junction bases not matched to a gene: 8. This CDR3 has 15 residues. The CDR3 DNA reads TGTGCCAGTAGTACAGGGGGCCGAAGTAGTGAAAAACTGTTTTTT. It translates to CASSTGGRSSEKLFF.

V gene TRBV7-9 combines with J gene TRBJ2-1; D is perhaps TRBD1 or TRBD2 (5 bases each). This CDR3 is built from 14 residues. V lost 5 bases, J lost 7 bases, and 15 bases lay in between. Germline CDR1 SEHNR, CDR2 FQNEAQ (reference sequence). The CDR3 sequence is CASSRDASRNEQFF. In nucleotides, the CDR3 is TGTGCCAGCAGCCGGGACGCCTCGAGAAATGAGCAGTTCTTC.

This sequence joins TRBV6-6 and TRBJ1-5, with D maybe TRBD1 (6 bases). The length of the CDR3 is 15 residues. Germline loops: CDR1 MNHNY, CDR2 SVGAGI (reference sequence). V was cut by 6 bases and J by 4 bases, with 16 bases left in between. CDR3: CASRSGTSGNQPQHF. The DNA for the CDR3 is TGTGCCAGCAGATCCGGGACAAGTGGAAATCAGCCCCAGCATTTT.

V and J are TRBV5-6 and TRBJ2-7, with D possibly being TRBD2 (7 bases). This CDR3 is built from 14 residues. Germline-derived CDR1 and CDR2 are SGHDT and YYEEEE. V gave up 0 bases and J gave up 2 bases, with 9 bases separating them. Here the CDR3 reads CASSLGGGPYEQYF. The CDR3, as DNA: TGTGCCAGCAGCTTGGGGGGGGGCCCCTACGAGCAGTACTTC.

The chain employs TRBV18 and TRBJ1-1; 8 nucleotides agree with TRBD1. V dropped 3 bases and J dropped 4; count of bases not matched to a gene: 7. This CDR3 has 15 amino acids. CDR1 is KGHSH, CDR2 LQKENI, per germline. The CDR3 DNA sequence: TGTGCCAGCTCACCCCTAGGACAGGGCGGCACTGAAGCTTTCTTT. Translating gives CASSPLGQGGTEAFF.